This T cell receptor beta chain appears in the sequencing data of a study of cytomegalovirus exposure and HLA in healthy donors (TCRdb year 2017). Looking at the study overall: In an earlier analysis of about 560 of the donors, around 290 Gb of sequence data and 95 million to 130 million unique TCR beta sequences from roughly 190 million T cells were reported. An early release that covered about 600 HLA-typed donors contained approximately 300 gigabases of sequencing data and 70 million to 100 million unique TCR sequences. The genetic ancestry cluster associated with self-reported Caucasian donors included 80% to 90% of the 300 to 450 genotyped donors. The study was designed to test whether signatures of past pathogen exposure could be identified by cataloging public T cell receptors. The T cell repertoires of under 700 subjects were profiled by immunosequencing and related to cytomegalovirus serostatus. Along with the approximately 620-subject first cohort, a separate validation cohort of approximately 110 different subjects was used. To predict cytomegalovirus infection status, the study brought together high-throughput TCR immunosequencing, statistical association of individual TCRs with disease status, and machine learning. In a later analysis, previously published TCR beta repertoires from several hundred donors were re-analyzed and high-resolution HLA genotyping was added so that TCR occurrence patterns could be studied. In the later analysis, no new phenotypic data were used to find candidate immune exposures; instead, reliance was placed on TCR beta sequences and their occurrence across donors. In an earlier analysis of about 590 of the donors, high-throughput TCR beta sequencing was used to judge whether each TCR beta V gene segment behaved as functional or pseudogenic. Alongside the repertoire data, information on donor age, sex, ethnicity and CMV serostatus was compiled. Genome-wide SNP genotypes for about three fifths of the roughly 670 donors were used in a later genetic analysis, which treated that subset as a discovery cohort. All discovery cohort repertoires had been generated using a single sequencing platform. HLA typing included class I and class II loci at four-digit resolution. The number of typed donors differed by locus: roughly 620-630 for A, B, C, DRB1 and DQB1; 500 to 550 for DQA1; around 580 for DPA1; and 450 to 480 for DPB1. Four or five DR-DQ haplotypes were handled as single units for association and clustering because linkage in the cohort was strong. Among 398 genotyped donors of the cohort, an average of roughly 230,000 unique TCR beta nucleotide sequences was sequenced per donor, of which roughly 17% were non-productive. What the work shows at the level of the full study, not this receptor alone: A group of highly shared sequence variants was considered likely to be a technical artifact of the sequencing pipeline. A later genetic analysis associated a missense DCLRE1C variant with V-gene and J-gene trimming of TCR beta chains, and an independent cohort replicated the association. This cohort had only TCR beta chains sequenced, and the lack of alpha or paired-chain data limited which features could be detected. At a false discovery rate of 0.05, a later analysis linked some 18,000 TCR beta sequences to specific HLA alleles. Sequencing depth was assumed to be roughly uniform across donors in the presence/absence analyses, though that assumption may not hold. Across donors, most TCR sequences were observed very rarely, whereas some public TCRs were present in many individuals. The study gave a list of 150 to 200 TCR beta chains associated with cytomegalovirus. In both the original and validation cohorts, the classifier was reported to diagnose cytomegalovirus status with high specificity and sensitivity. In a later analysis, several top co-occurrence clusters were reported to appear linked to parvovirus B19, influenza, CMV and Epstein-Barr virus. According to a later analysis, TCR association rates differed among HLA loci, with DRB1 alleles showing the most associated TCRs and HLA-C alleles showing the fewest. Approximately 18 rarely observed V segments, including chromosome 9 orphons, were excluded from the earlier analysis of about 600 of the donors because counts were too low. In vitro tests confirmed that three of the cytomegalovirus-associated TCR beta chains recognize cytomegalovirus antigens. Broadly in line with IMGT annotations, most TCR beta V segments showed up in productive rearrangements about 90% or about 30% of the time in an earlier analysis of 450 to 750 of the donors. Some IMGT-functional V segments, including TRBV6-2 and TRBV6-3, could not be told apart with the 87-base-pair reads, so those segments were excluded. Assigning TCR associations to individual alleles was difficult when HLA alleles, especially DR and DQ, strongly co-occurred. According to a later analysis, most CMV-associated TCR beta chains appeared to be HLA-restricted, and the HLA associations seemed to be driven largely by CMV exposure. Compared with equally common non-associated chains, HLA-associated TCR beta chains in a later analysis were more clonally expanded and had lower generation probabilities. Because HLA typing was unavailable for some donors at each locus, only the typed subset was used in association tests. A later genetic analysis reported fewer N-insertions in productive TCRs among donors in an Asian-associated ancestry cluster than the 666-donor mean. Correlated functional status among segregating V segments might reflect linkage disequilibrium, but an unknown experimental factor could not be ruled out. According to the authors, the approach could potentially be generalized to other disease states and immunological phenotypes. A further reported finding was that TCR beta sequences accurately predicted the HLA-A and HLA-B alleles for most subjects in the first cohort. The only immune exposure information available for the cohort was CMV serostatus.

Library method: the immunoSEQ multiplex PCR assay. For the multiplex PCR, a mixture combining 60 forward primers for TCR Vbeta segments and 13 reverse primers for TCR Jbeta segments was used. A multiplex PCR assay on genomic DNA amplified the CDR3 region of rearranged TCR beta genes. The amplified TCR beta libraries were sequenced on the Illumina HiSeq System as 87-base-pair reads. Turning to the authors' computational methods: A later analysis counted about 80 million unique TCR beta chains across the 650 to 700 repertoires, and around 9.9 million of these chains were shared by at least two donors. To remove PCR and sequencing errors, raw reads were error-corrected and collapsed into unique sequences using a nearest-neighbor algorithm that merged closely related sequences. To assign V, D and J gene segments, CDR3 sequences were aligned to IMGT reference sequences. Each retained sequence needed at least a six-nucleotide match to both a V gene segment and a J gene segment. A rearrangement was called productive if the CDR3 had no stop codons and remained in frame with V and J, and every other rearrangement was called non-productive. Following IMGT convention, CDR3 was defined as the stretch from the second conserved V-encoded cysteine to the conserved J-encoded phenylalanine. The earlier analysis of 587 of the donors excluded sequences that lacked an unambiguous match to a single V gene segment. An earlier analysis of almost 600 of the donors classified V segments as functional when productive rearrangements were above 56.7% and as segregating when the standard deviation between donors was above 5%. A statistical classification framework was built for diagnosing cytomegalovirus status from the catalog of TCR beta chain sequences. A later analysis assigned V and J genes by comparing TCR nucleotide sequences with IMGT/GENE-DB human TR gene sequences. In a later analysis, CDR3 sequences and most-parsimonious VDJ recombination scenarios were assigned using the TCRdist pipeline. In a later analysis, each TCR beta chain was defined by its CDR3 amino acid sequence together with its V-gene family, and reads lacking a unique V-gene family were excluded. A later analysis removed 550 to 650 highly shared, low-generation-probability nucleotide sequences to deal with suspected cross-contamination and a sequencing artifact. For each public chain, a later analysis derived a clonal expansion index from normalized ranks of inferred template counts within each repertoire. In a later analysis, generation probabilities were computed using a VDJ recombination model fitted to out-of-frame rearrangements, and the results were checked against IGoR. In a later analysis, hypergeometric tests were used to score TCR-TCR, TCR-HLA and TCR-CMV co-occurrence, with a repertoire-size bias correction applied to TCR pairs. False discovery rates were estimated in a later analysis by permuting HLA or CMV assignments 20 times. In a later analysis, co-occurring TCRs were grouped using DBSCAN, with TCRdist sequence similarity added in when clustering inside HLA-allele-positive subsets. Repertoires with fewer than 30,000 or more than 120,000 public chains, plus five repertoires with anomalous nucleotide sharing, were excluded from co-occurrence clustering. TCRdb stores this immuneACCESS table with in-frame sequences only. Part of the clones is absent; in the studies checked, under half of the shortfall reflects unresolved V genes, and no reason is known for the rest. V, J and clone size were drawn from that table, and D and trimming were deduced from the DNA. The sample yields about 160,000 clones; under 85% were counted once. The ten largest clones represent around 1.5% of the sample.

The cohort was made up of 666 healthy bone marrow donors. All cohort members were sampled while nominally healthy, although unrecorded immune exposures were likely present. The donor was CMV seronegative and was included in the group of a few hundred seronegative cohort members. A peripheral blood sample was provided by each donor, and peripheral blood mononuclear cells were used for TCR beta sequencing. The Qiagen DNeasy Blood Extraction Kit was used to extract genomic DNA from the blood cell samples. With regard to this clone: It has no known antigen specificity. No base qualities exist here, and no much larger clone lies one base off it.

The junction carries 16 bases between V and J, which are trimmed by 6 bases and 5 bases respectively. Its CDR3 holds 14 amino acids, cysteine through phenylalanine. Of all the DNA, just the CDR3 is kept, 42 bases in frame from base 1. CDR1 and CDR2, per the germline V gene (reference sequence), are MNHEY and SMNVEV. The rearranged segments are TRBV27 and TRBJ1-1, and perhaps TRBD1 as D gene, on 5 matching bases. The sequencing input was PBMCs. The TCR was taken from a woman in her 30s in good health and CMV-seronegative. The nucleotide sequence is TGTGCCAGCAGCCTGACGGGGGGAAGAACTGAAGCTTTCTTT. The encoded protein is CASSLTGGRTEAFF.